Described below is a single T cell receptor beta chain sequence and its context. What it binds is unknown. This entry belongs to a study of cytomegalovirus exposure and HLA in healthy donors. Study-wide results and caveats: Associated with cytomegalovirus, according to the listing, were around 160 TCR beta chains. Compared with the roughly 670-donor mean, an Asian-associated ancestry cluster reportedly had fewer N-insertions, according to a later analysis.

PCR primers comprised 60 Vbeta and 13 Jbeta primers. As originally analysed: In a later analysis, roughly 86 million unique TCR beta chains included roughly 11 million shared by two or more donors. Libraries were prepared by immunoSEQ multiplex PCR; TCRdb keeps only in-frame clonotypes and omits some of them. V, J and clone size derive from that table, while D and trimming were established from the DNA sequence. Of 150,000 or so clones in the sample, approximately 80% were seen once. CDR3 length: 14 amino acids. CDR1 and CDR2 (germline): MDHEN, SYDVKM. V lost 7 bases and J lost 7; bases outside the gene matches: 9.

The sequence was obtained from a woman in her thirties in good health and CMV-seronegative. This chain links TRBV28 with TRBJ1-5, with 8 bases fitting TRBD1. The sequenced sample consisted of PBMCs. CDR3 amino acids: CASTNDRGYQPQHF. DNA for the CDR3: TGTGCCAGCACTAACGACAGGGGTTACCAGCCCCAGCATTTT.